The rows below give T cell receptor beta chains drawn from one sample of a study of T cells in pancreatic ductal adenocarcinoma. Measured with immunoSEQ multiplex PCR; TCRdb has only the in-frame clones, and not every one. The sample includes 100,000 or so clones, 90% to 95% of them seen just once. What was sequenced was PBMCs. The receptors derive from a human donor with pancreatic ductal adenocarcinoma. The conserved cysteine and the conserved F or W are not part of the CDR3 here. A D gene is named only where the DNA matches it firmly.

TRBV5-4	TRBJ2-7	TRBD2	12	ASMLGLSGSEQY
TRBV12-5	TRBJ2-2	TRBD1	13	ASGSWTGLSGELF
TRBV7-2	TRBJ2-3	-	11	ASSLAGAYTQY
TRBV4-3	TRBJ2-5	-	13	ASSQDRSGKETQY
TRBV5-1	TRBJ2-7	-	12	ASSRVPDSYEQY
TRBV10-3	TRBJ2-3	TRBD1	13	ATGGQGWSTDTQY
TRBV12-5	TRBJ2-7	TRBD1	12	ASGLGQGAYEQY
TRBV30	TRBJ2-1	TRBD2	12	AWALAGSYNEQF
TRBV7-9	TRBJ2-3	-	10	ASSSQADTQY
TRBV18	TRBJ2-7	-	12	ASSPPTGAYEQY
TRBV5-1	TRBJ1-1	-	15	ASSLGVTGMLDTEAF
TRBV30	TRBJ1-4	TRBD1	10	AWSQQGEKLF
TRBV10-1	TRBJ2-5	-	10	ASSESTETQY
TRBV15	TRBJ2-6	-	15	ATSRGSWVSGANVLT
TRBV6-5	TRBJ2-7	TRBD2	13	ASSYSSGRRYEQY
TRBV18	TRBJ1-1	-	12	ASAIRPSAGEAF
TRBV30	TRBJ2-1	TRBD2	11	AWRTGGYNEQF
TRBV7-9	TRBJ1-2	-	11	ASSLEQGAGYT
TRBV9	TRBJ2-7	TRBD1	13	ASSVGGGQGYEQY
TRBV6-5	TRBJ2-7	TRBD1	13	ASSDPIGQGGEQY
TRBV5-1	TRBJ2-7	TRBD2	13	ASSLAASGSYEQY
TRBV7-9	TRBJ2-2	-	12	ASLRGTNTGELF
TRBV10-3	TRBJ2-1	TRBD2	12	ALGTSGNYNEQF